These 17 T cell receptor beta chains originate from one sample sequenced in a study of OX40 agonist ivuxolimab in advanced cancers. The receptor library was made with the immunoSEQ multiplex PCR assay. Held by TCRdb, this immuneACCESS table contains in-frame sequences only and omits some clones. Under half of the omission traces to an unresolved V gene where checked; the cause of the rest is unknown. A total of 65,000 to 95,000 clones appear in this sample, around 80% of them only once. The ten largest clonotypes hold about 0.73% of the sample. The sample here was CD4+ or CD8+ T cells sorted from blood, taken in a trial of the OX40 agonist ivuxolimab. The receptor source for this set is an adult with an advanced solid tumor such as melanoma, head and neck, liver or kidney cancer.

This clone was picked up one time. Other DNA sequences of this sample code for an identical CDR3. The V call is TRBV4-2, the J call TRBJ2-7, with 11 bases aligning to TRBD2. Germline V CDR1 and CDR2: LGHNA, YNFKEQ. The V gene end was trimmed by 3 bases and the J gene end by 4 bases; junction bases not matched to a gene: 8. CDR3 length equals 16 residues. The CDR3: CASSHLSGRAPYEQYF. The DNA for the CDR3 is TGTGCCAGCAGCCACCTTAGCGGGAGGGCCCCATACGAGCAGTACTTC.

The chain joins TRBV18 to TRBJ1-1, with D perhaps TRBD1 (5 bases). Germline assignment: CDR1 KGHSH and CDR2 LQKENI. The CDR3 consists of 17 residues. V lost 11 bases, J lost 0 bases, and 25 bases lay in between. The CDR3 protein is CALGVETQIGVNTEAFF. The CDR3 nucleotides are TGTGCCCTAGGTGTAGAGACACAAATAGGGGTGAACACTGAAGCTTTCTTT. Filled out from reference TRBV18 and TRBJ1-1, the complete variable domain reads NAGVMQNPRHLVRRRGQEARLRCSPMKGHSHVYWYRQLPEEGLKFMVYLQKENIIDESGMPKERFSAEFPKEGPSILRIQQVVRGDSAAYFCALGVETQIGVNTEAFFGQGTRLTVV.

The V and J genes are TRBV18 and TRBJ2-5; D is unresolved. Trimming cost V 0 bases and J 2 bases, with 10 bases left between them. The CDR3 sequence is 15 residues long. The germline V gene has CDR1 KGHSH and CDR2 LQKENI. The CDR3 nucleotides are TGTGCCAGCTCACCACCGGCACGAGGACAAGAGACCCAGTACTTC. It specifies CASSPPARGQETQYF. Full variable domain (rest looked up from reference TRBV18 and TRBJ2-5): NAGVMQNPRHLVRRRGQEARLRCSPMKGHSHVYWYRQLPEEGLKFMVYLQKENIIDESGMPKERFSAEFPKEGPSILRIQQVVRGDSAAYFCASSPPARGQETQYFGPGTRLLVL.

This clone appeared a few times. The chain couples TRBV7-9 to TRBJ1-6; 7 nucleotides line up with TRBD1. V was clipped by 5 bases and J by 10 bases; unmatched bases: 11. CDR3 length: 15 amino acids. Germline-derived CDR1 and CDR2 are SEHNR and FQNEAQ (reference sequence). The CDR3 DNA reads TGTGCCAGCAGCCTCAAAGACAGGGAGGGATCACCCCTCCACTTT. It codes for CASSLKDREGSPLHF. The full variable domain, with the rest looked up from reference TRBV7-9 and TRBJ1-6, is DTGVSQNPRHKITKRGQNVTFRCDPISEHNRLYWYRQTLGQGPEFLTYFQNEAQLEKSRLLSDRFSAERPKGSFSTLEIQRTEQGDSAMYLCASSLKDREGSPLHFGNGTRLTVT.

The chain links TRBV30 to TRBJ2-4, with TRBD1 matching over 10 bases. After removal of 5 bases from V and 1 base from J, the junction contained 5 bases not matched to a gene. This CDR3 region has 15 residues. Germline CDR1 reads GTSNPN; CDR2 reads SVGIG (reference sequence). CDR3 DNA: TGTGCCTGGGGGGGACAGGGGCTTGCCAAAAACATTCAGTACTTC. It specifies CAWGGQGLAKNIQYF.

The gene calls are TRBV5-1 and TRBJ1-6; TRBD1 might be the D (5 bases). This CDR3 is 14 amino acids long. Germline-derived CDR1 and CDR2 are SGHRS and YFSETQ. V lost 7 bases, J lost 6 bases, and 14 bases lay in between. In DNA form, the CDR3 reads TGCGCCAGCCGCAGGGATTGGGGTAATTCACCCCTCCACTTT. Translation gives CASRRDWGNSPLHF.

This clone came up once. This chain uses TRBV7-2 with TRBJ2-1; 11 bases agree with TRBD2. In germline, CDR1 is SGHTA, CDR2 FQGNSA. This CDR3 comprises 17 residues. V was pared by 5 bases and J by 4 bases, with 10 bases of the junction left unmatched. The CDR3 coding sequence is TGTGCCAGCAGCCCCGGCCGGACTAGCGGGTTTTACAATGAGCAGTTCTTC. Amino acids: CASSPGRTSGFYNEQFF. Looking up the rest from reference TRBV7-2 and TRBJ2-1 gives the full variable domain: GAGVSQSPSNKVTEKGKDVELRCDPISGHTALYWYRQSLGQGLEFLIYFQGNSAPDKSGLPSDRFSAERTGGSVSTLTIQRTQQEDSAVYLCASSPGRTSGFYNEQFFGPGTRLTVL.

The V gene is TRBV2, the J gene TRBJ1-5, with D maybe TRBD1 (5 bases). The CDR3 totals 15 residues. Trimming removed 4 bases at V and 4 bases at J, with 14 bases between. CDR1 and CDR2 from the germline V gene are SNHLY and FYNNEI. The CDR3 spells CASSGDWGANQPQHF. For the CDR3, the DNA is TGTGCCAGCAGTGGGGACTGGGGAGCAAATCAGCCCCAGCATTTT.

The V and J genes are TRBV7-2 and TRBJ1-2; TRBD1 matches at 9 bases. The CDR3 covers 15 residues. Germline loops: CDR1 SGHTA, CDR2 FQGNSA. V trimming: 1 base; J trimming: 4 bases; junction bases outside the gene matches: 4. This CDR3 reads CASSLGQGVTYGYTF. CDR3 nucleotide sequence: TGTGCCAGCAGCTTAGGACAGGGGGTGACCTATGGCTACACCTTC.

The V call is TRBV7-8, the J call TRBJ2-7, with 7 bases fitting TRBD2. The germline V gene has CDR1 SGHVS and CDR2 FQNEAQ. V gave up 4 bases and J gave up 2 bases; unmatched junction bases: 8. CDR3 length equals 15 residues. The CDR3, as DNA: TGTGCCAGCAGCTCCCGCCGGCTAGCGGCCTACGAGCAGTACTTC. The encoded protein is CASSSRRLAAYEQYF.

The chain has TRBV10-1 and TRBJ2-5; 9 bases are shared with TRBD1. The CDR3 runs to 13 residues. Looked up from germline, CDR1 is WNHNN and CDR2 is SYGVQD (reference sequence). V dropped 6 bases and J dropped 11; count of bases not matched to a gene: 10. CDR3 residues: CASSQGQGTKQYF. The CDR3 region has the DNA TGCGCCAGCAGCCAGGGACAGGGCACTAAGCAGTACTTC.

The chain uses TRBV4-3 and TRBJ1-1; no reliable D call. The CDR3 length is 13 residues. Germline values: CDR1 LGHNA, CDR2 YSLEER. V lost 0 bases and J 9 bases, leaving 11 bases between the germline ends. The CDR3 reads CASSQDREGKAFF. The CDR3 bases are TGCGCCAGCAGCCAAGATAGGGAGGGTAAAGCTTTCTTT.

The chain employs TRBV7-2 and TRBJ2-7; 7 bases are shared with TRBD2. The germline V gene encodes CDR1 SGHTA and CDR2 FQGNSA. This CDR3 is 14 amino acids long. After removal of 5 bases from V and 4 bases from J, the junction contained 8 bases not matched to a gene. CDR3 protein: CASSVGLGNYEQYF. As DNA, the CDR3 is TGTGCCAGCAGCGTCGGACTAGGAAATTACGAGCAGTACTTC.

The rearrangement uses TRBV6-6 and TRBJ2-7, with TRBD1 matching over 9 bases. Germline loops: CDR1 MNHNY, CDR2 SVGAGI (reference sequence). The CDR3 is made up of 15 amino acids. V gave up 2 bases and J gave up 6 bases; unmatched junction bases: 8. Here the CDR3 DNA reads TGTGCCAGCAGTTACGGGGGACAGGGATCAGGCGAGCAGTACTTC. The encoded protein is CASSYGGQGSGEQYF.

The chain recombines TRBV5-4 with TRBJ2-1; D is uncertain. Trimming stripped 2 bases from V and 4 bases from J, with 13 bases between. The CDR3 spans 15 residues. Germline V gene lookup returns CDR1 SGHNT and CDR2 YYREEE (reference sequence). As DNA, the CDR3 is TGTGCCAGCAGCTTAGGTCAGAAGCTGTACAATGAGCAGTTCTTC. It encodes CASSLGQKLYNEQFF.

The rearrangement joins TRBV5-6 to TRBJ2-7, with D perhaps TRBD1 or TRBD2 (5 bases each). CDR3 size: 12 residues. Per the germline V gene, CDR1 is SGHDT and CDR2 is YYEEEE. Deletions cut 7 bases from V and 3 bases from J, with 11 bases between. The CDR3 DNA follows: TGTGCCAGCTTGGGACCGGGCTACGAGCAGTACTTC. Protein product: CASLGPGYEQYF.

V usage is TRBV11-2 and J usage is TRBJ2-6; 8 nucleotides align to TRBD1. The V gene end was trimmed by 2 bases and the J gene end by 0 bases; junction bases not matched to a gene: 3. Germline V CDR1 and CDR2: SGHAT, FQNNGV. The CDR3 covers 17 residues. CDR3 DNA sequence: TGTGCCAGCAGCTTAACCGGGACAGGCTCTGGGGCCAACGTCCTGACTTTC. Encoded protein: CASSLTGTGSGANVLTF. The full variable domain, with the rest looked up from reference TRBV11-2 and TRBJ2-6, is EAGVAQSPRYKIIEKRQSVAFWCNPISGHATLYWYQQILGQGPKLLIQFQNNGVVDDSQLPKDRFSAERLKGVDSTLKIQPAKLEDSAVYLCASSLTGTGSGANVLTFGAGSRLTVL.